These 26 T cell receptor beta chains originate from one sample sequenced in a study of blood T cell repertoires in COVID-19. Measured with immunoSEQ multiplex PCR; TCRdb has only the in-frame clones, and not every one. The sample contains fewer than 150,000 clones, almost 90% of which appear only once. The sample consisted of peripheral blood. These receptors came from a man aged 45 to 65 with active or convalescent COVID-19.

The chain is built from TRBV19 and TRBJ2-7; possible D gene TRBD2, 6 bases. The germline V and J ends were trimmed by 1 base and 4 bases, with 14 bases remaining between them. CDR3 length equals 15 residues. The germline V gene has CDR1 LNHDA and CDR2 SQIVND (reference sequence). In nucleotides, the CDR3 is TGTGCCAGTAGTATAGCCGCGGGGCCCCTGTACGAGCAGTACTTC. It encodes CASSIAAGPLYEQYF.

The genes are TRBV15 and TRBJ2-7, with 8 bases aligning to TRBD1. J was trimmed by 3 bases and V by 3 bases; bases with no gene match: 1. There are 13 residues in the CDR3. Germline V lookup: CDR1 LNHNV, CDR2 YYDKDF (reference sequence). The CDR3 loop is CATSSGTGYEQYF. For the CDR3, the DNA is TGTGCCACCAGCAGCGGGACAGGCTACGAGCAGTACTTC.

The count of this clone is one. The CDR3 region has the DNA TGTGCCAGCGGAACAGAGTACGGGGGGACAGATACGCAGTATTTT. Translation gives CASGTEYGGTDTQYF. J is TRBJ2-3 and V is TRBV27; 7 positions match TRBD2. The germline gives CDR1 MNHEY, CDR2 SMNVEV (reference sequence). Unmatched junction bases numbered 11, after V lost 8 bases and J lost 3 bases. CDR3 size: 15 residues.

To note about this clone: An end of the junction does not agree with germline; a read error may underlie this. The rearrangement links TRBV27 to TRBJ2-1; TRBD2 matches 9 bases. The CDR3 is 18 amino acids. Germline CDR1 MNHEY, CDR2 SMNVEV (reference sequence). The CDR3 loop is CASSLSWVFSGRPNEQFF. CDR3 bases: TGTGCCAGCAGTCTATCCTGGGTGTTCAGCGGGAGGCCCAATGAGCAGTTCTTC.

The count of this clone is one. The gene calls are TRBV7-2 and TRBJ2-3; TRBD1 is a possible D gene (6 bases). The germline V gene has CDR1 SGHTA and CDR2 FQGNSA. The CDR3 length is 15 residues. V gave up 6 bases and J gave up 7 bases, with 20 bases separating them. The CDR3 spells CASRPRDTSLYTQYF. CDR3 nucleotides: TGTGCCAGCAGACCTCGGGACACCTCTCTGTATACGCAGTATTTT.

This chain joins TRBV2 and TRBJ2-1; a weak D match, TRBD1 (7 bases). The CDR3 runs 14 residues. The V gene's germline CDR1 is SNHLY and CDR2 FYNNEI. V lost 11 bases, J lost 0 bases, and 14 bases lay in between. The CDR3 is CAQGGSTSYNEQFF. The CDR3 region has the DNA TGTGCCCAGGGGGGATCTACCTCCTACAATGAGCAGTTCTTC.

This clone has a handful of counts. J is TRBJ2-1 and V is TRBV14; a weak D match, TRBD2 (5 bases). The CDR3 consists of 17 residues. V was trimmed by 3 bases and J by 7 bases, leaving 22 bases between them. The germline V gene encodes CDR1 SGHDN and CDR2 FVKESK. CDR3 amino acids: CASSQTQRFGIPNEQFF. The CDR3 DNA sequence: TGTGCCAGCAGCCAGACTCAGCGGTTTGGTATCCCAAATGAGCAGTTCTTC.

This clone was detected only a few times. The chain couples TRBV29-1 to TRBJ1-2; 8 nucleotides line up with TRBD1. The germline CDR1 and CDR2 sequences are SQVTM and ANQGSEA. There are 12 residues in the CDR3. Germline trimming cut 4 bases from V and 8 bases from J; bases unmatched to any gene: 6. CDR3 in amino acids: CSVVSDRAGYTF. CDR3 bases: TGCAGCGTTGTGTCGGACAGGGCCGGCTACACCTTC.

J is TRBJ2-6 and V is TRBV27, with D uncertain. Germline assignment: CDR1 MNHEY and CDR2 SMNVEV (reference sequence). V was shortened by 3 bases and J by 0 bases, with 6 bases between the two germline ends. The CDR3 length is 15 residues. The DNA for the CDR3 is TGTGCCAGCAGTTTGAGGTTCTCTGGGGCCAACGTCCTGACTTTC. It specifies CASSLRFSGANVLTF.

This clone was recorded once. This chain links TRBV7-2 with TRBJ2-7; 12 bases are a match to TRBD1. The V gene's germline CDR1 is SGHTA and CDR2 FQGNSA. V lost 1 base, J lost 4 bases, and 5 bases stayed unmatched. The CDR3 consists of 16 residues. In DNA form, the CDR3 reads TGTGCCAGCAGCTTAGGGGACAGGGGGCGCGAATACGAGCAGTACTTC. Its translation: CASSLGDRGREYEQYF.

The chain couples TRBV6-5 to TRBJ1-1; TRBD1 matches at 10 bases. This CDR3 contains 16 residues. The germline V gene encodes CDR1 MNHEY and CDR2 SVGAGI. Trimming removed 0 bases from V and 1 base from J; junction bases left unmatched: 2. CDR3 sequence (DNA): TGTGCCAGCAGTTACTCAGGGGACAGGGGGAACACTGAAGCTTTCTTT. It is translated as CASSYSGDRGNTEAFF.

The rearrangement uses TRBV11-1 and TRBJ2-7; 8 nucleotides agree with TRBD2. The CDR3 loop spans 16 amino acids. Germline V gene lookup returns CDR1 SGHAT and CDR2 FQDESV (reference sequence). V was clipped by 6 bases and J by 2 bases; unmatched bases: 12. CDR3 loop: CASSFRGAGGPYEQYF. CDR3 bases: TGTGCCAGCAGTTTTCGAGGTGCGGGAGGCCCCTACGAGCAGTACTTC.

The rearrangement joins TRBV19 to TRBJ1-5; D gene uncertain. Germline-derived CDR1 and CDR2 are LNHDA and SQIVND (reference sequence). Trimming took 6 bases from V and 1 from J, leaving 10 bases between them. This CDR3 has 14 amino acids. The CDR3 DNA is TGTGCCAGTAGGCCGGAGGCAAGCAATCAGCCCCAGCATTTT. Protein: CASRPEASNQPQHF.

CDR3 residues: CASSQPLGQGTYEQYF. In DNA, the CDR3 is TGTGCCAGCAGCCAGCCCCTCGGACAGGGGACCTACGAGCAGTACTTC. The V gene is TRBV16, the J gene TRBJ2-7; 9 bases match TRBD1. Germline CDR1 and CDR2: KGHSY and FQNENV. CDR3 length: 16 residues. After removal of 3 bases from V and 2 bases from J, the junction contained 8 bases not matched to a gene.

CDR3 protein: CATSDSFARGSSYNEQFF. As DNA, the CDR3 is TGTGCCACCAGTGATAGTTTCGCCAGGGGTAGCTCCTACAATGAGCAGTTCTTC. The chain joins TRBV24-1 to TRBJ2-1; D is perhaps TRBD1 (6 bases). The length of the CDR3 is 18 residues. Trimming shortened V by 3 bases and J by 0 bases, and 17 bases separated the two germline ends. The germline V gene has CDR1 KGHDR and CDR2 SFDVKD.

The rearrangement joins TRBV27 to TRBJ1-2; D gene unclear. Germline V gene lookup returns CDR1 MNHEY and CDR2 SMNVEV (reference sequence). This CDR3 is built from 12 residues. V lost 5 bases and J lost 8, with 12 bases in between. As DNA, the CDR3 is TGTGCCAGCAGTACCCCCACGGGGGGCTACACCTTC. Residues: CASSTPTGGYTF.

In DNA, the CDR3 is TGTGCCAGCTCACCCCAGGGGAGCGGGAGTTTCGATACGCAGTATTTT. It codes for CASSPQGSGSFDTQYF. This chain connects TRBV18 to TRBJ2-3; 8 nucleotides match TRBD2. The trim removed 3 bases at V and 6 bases at J, leaving 11 bases unmatched. The germline CDR1 and CDR2 sequences are KGHSH and LQKENI. CDR3 length: 16 residues. The variable domain in full, with the rest retrieved from reference TRBV18 and TRBJ2-3, is NAGVMQNPRHLVRRRGQEARLRCSPMKGHSHVYWYRQLPEEGLKFMVYLQKENIIDESGMPKERFSAEFPKEGPSILRIQQVVRGDSAAYFCASSPQGSGSFDTQYFGPGTRLTVL.

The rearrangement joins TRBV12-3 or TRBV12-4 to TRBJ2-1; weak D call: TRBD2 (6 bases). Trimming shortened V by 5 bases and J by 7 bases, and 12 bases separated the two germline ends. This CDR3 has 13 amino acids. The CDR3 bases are TGTGCCAGCAGTCCGGTGGCGGGAAATGAGCAGTTCTTC. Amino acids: CASSPVAGNEQFF.

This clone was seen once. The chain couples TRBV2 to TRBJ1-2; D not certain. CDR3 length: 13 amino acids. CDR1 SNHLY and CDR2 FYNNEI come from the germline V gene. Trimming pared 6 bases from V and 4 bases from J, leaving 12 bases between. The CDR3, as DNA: TGTGCCAGCAGGAGGGAATCTGGCTATGGCTACACCTTC. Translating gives CASRRESGYGYTF.

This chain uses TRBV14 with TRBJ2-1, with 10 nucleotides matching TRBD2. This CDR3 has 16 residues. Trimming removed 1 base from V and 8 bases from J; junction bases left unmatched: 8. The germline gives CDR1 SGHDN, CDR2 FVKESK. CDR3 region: CASSQGGTSVPHEQFF. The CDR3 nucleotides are TGTGCCAGCAGCCAAGGAGGGACTAGCGTCCCCCATGAGCAGTTCTTC. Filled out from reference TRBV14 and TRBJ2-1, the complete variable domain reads EAGVTQFPSHSVIEKGQTVTLRCDPISGHDNLYWYRRVMGKEIKFLLHFVKESKQDESGMPNNRFLAERTGGTYSTLKVQPAELEDSGVYFCASSQGGTSVPHEQFFGPGTRLTVL.

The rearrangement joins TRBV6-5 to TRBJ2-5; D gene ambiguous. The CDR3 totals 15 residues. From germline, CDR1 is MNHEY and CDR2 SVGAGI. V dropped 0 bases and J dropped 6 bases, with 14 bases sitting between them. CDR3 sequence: CASSYSFDTLKTQYF. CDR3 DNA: TGTGCCAGCAGTTACTCTTTCGACACGCTGAAGACCCAGTACTTC.

The CDR3 spells CASSRILASPDTQYF. The DNA for the CDR3 is TGCGCCAGCAGCCGAATACTAGCGTCGCCAGATACGCAGTATTTT. The V and J genes are TRBV4-1 and TRBJ2-3; 7 bases map to TRBD2. The CDR3 runs to 15 residues. Germline V lookup: CDR1 MGHRA, CDR2 YSYEKL. V shed 4 bases, J shed 4 bases, and the junction held 8 bases outside the gene matches.

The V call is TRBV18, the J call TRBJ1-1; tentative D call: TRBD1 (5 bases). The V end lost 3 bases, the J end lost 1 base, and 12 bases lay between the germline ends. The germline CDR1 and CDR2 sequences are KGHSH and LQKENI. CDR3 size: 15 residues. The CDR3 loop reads CASSPKGVGNTEAFF. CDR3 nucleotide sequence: TGTGCCAGCTCACCGAAAGGGGTTGGGAACACTGAAGCTTTCTTT.

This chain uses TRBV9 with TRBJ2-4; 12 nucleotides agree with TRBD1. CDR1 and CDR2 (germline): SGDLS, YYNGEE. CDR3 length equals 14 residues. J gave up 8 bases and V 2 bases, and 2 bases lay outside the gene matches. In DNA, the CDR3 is TGTGCCAGCAGCGTGGGGACAGGGGGCTACATTCAGTACTTC. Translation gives CASSVGTGGYIQYF. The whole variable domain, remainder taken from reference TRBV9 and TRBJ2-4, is DSGVTQTPKHLITATGQRVTLRCSPRSGDLSVYWYQQSLDQGLQFLIQYYNGEERAKGNILERFSAQQFPDLHSELNLSSLELGDSALYFCASSVGTGGYIQYFGAGTRLSVL.

The CDR3 reads CASSVISGRAGNEQFF. CDR3 nucleotide sequence: TGTGCCAGCTCAGTTATCAGCGGGAGGGCCGGGAATGAGCAGTTCTTC. The rearrangement joins TRBV18 to TRBJ2-1, with 10 bases that match TRBD2. There are 16 residues in the CDR3. CDR1 and CDR2 (germline): KGHSH, LQKENI. Trimming at V came to 5 bases and at J to 7 bases, leaving 11 bases not matched to a gene.

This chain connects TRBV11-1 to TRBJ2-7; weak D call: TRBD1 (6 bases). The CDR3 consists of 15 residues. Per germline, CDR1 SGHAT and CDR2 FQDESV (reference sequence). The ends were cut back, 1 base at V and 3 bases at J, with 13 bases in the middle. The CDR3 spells CASSLEQGPYYEQYF. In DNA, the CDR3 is TGTGCCAGCAGCTTAGAACAGGGACCTTACTACGAGCAGTACTTC.